This T cell receptor (beta chain) was observed in a study of blood T cell repertoires in COVID-19. It was during active infection that Seattle patients were enrolled and then longitudinally followed. The assay was immunoSEQ multiplex PCR, and TCRdb's table has in-frame clones only and misses some. The sample lists tens of thousands of clones; 80% to 90% were seen once. The germline gives CDR1 LGHDT, CDR2 YNNKEL (reference sequence). J gave up 7 bases and V 0 bases, and 7 bases lay outside the gene matches. The CDR3 contains 15 residues. Input material: peripheral blood. The TCR originated in a woman aged 60 to 75 with COVID-19, enrolled during active disease. The chain employs TRBV3-1 (or the pseudogene TRBV3-2) and TRBJ2-7; 9 positions agree with TRBD2. As DNA, the CDR3 is TGTGCCAGCAGCCAAGATTCTAGCGGGACTTGGGAGCAGTACTTC. This gives the protein CASSQDSSGTWEQYF.